The source of this T cell receptor (beta chain) is a study of tumor-infiltrating lymphocytes in primary liver carcinoma (dated by TCRdb to about 2017). About the investigation overall: Between late 2015 and early 2016, roughly five patients in China with histopathologically diagnosed primary liver carcinoma had surgical resection. The five patients, three men and two women aged 30 to 69 years, had hepatocellular carcinoma (four) or combined HCC and intrahepatic cholangiocarcinoma (one). Each sample produced about 3.65 to 8 million productive TCRbeta reads, and read depth showed no significant difference between tissue types. The five patients had tumors of stage T1-T3 N0M0, with maximum diameters ranging from roughly 4 to 11 cm. TCRbeta repertoire sequencing covered 35 specimens from 5 patients: 25 or so tumor regions, 5 adjacent noncancerous liver tissues and 5 peripheral blood samples. Reproducibility between technical replicate repertoires was high, with correlation coefficients above 0.95 and mean shared-clone rates approximately 0.9. TCRbeta repertoire sequencing, expression microarrays and whole-exome sequencing were combined in the study across five regions of each liver tumor, with adjacent normal tissue and blood also included. Overall study outcomes, separate from this receptor: Repertoire overlap was higher between tumor regions (mean roughly 35%) than tumor-adjacent (approximately 17%) or tumor-blood (about 15%) pairs, consistent with antigen-driven expansion. A significantly larger repertoire fraction was made up by the top 250 clones in tumors than in blood (p = 0.039). Because the samples were bulk and unsorted, CD4+ and CD8+ T cell repertoires could not be compared. With just a handful of patients in the study, the authors point out that the findings should be validated in a larger study. Only the TCR beta chain was sequenced, which likely underestimates true repertoire diversity because unpaired alpha chains were not captured.

A constant-region primer and ProtoScript II reverse transcriptase were used to reverse-transcribe TCRbeta-specific cDNA from around 480 ng total RNA. Three nested multiplex PCR rounds, following a slightly modified ARM-PCR procedure, were used to build the TCRbeta libraries. Each of the first two PCR rounds ran for about 10 cycles using multiplex TRBV1-TRBV30 forward primers together with a Cbeta reverse primer. Sample barcodes and Illumina adapters were attached in a final 25-cycle PCR using Deep VentR polymerase. Before sequencing, amplicons of 200-500 bp were gel-purified using a QIAquick gel extraction kit. TCRbeta amplicons were sequenced on an Illumina HiSeq 2500 with 250-bp paired-end reads. In the original analysis: To recover full CDR3 sequences, reads were quality-trimmed using Trimmomatic v0.33 and paired reads were then merged using FLASH v1.2.11. V, D and J germline segments were assigned to the rearranged TCRbeta sequences by MiGEC v1.2.1b. Clonotype statistics and Shannon-Wiener diversity indices were calculated with VDJtools v1.0.0. Except for diversity analysis, only the 250 most abundant clonotypes of each sample were used in subsequent analyses to reduce sampling bias. Using fastp at Q25 and MiXCR, TCRdb reprocessed the public reads and kept productive beta chains. Each entry merges the rows of one CDR3 protein and shows their most common DNA and genes. TCRdb's processing, not the authors', yielded these V and J calls. For this sample there are hundreds of thousands of distinct CDR3 sequences; roughly 60% appear just once. Roughly 9% of the sample belongs to the ten largest clones.

In regard to this clonotype: The antigen it recognizes is unknown. An end of the junction does not agree with germline; a read error may underlie this.

TRIzol reagent was used to extract blood RNA from unsorted whole blood, while the DNeasy Blood & Tissue kit provided the germline DNA. At the time of sampling, the patients had chronic HBV infection and had not received any treatment. Before surgery, approximately 3.8 milliliters of peripheral blood were drawn into K2EDTA tubes. Looking up the germline V gene yields CDR1 SGHDT and CDR2 YYEEEE. From cysteine to phenylalanine, the CDR3 is 15 amino acids long. Just the 45-base CDR3 DNA is kept, in frame starting at base 1. The sequence derives from a man between 40 and 49 years old with primary liver carcinoma and hepatitis B virus infection. Sample: peripheral blood. The rearranged chain carries TRBV5-6 and TRBJ2-2; the D gene lacks a confident call. The CDR3 amino acid sequence is: CASRPLDGDTEELFF. The DNA reads TGTGCCAGCAGACCCCTGGATGGTGACACCGAGGAGCTGTTCTTT.